This is a list of T cell receptor beta chains from one sample in a study of blood T cell repertoires in COVID-19. The method was immunoSEQ multiplex PCR; TCRdb's version includes in-frame clones alone and lacks a portion of them. This sample has 75,000 to 100,000 clones, with approximately 87% found just once. Sequencing used peripheral blood. These receptors came from a human donor in a cohort sampled during active COVID-19. CDR3s include the opening cysteine and the closing phenylalanine or tryptophan. D genes are given only for firm matches. Rows may omit the clone size; those that give it use once, few, many or a size class.

cdr3_aa,cdr3_nt,v_call,d_call,clone_size,j_call
CASIESGQFSGANVLTF,TGTGCCAGCATTGAATCGGGACAATTCTCTGGGGCCAACGTCCTGACTTTC,TRBV28,-,-,TRBJ2-6
CASSPRAGEPTHEQFF,TGCGCCAGCAGCCCGCGGGCGGGAGAACCCACCCATGAGCAGTTCTTC,TRBV5-1,TRBD2,-,TRBJ2-1
CASSYSGGRNSPLHF,TGCGCCAGCAGCTATTCAGGGGGTCGGAATTCACCCCTCCACTTT,TRBV5-1,TRBD1,-,TRBJ1-6
CASSQGTGRTDTQYF,TGTGCCAGCAGCCAAGGGACAGGGCGCACAGATACGCAGTATTTT,TRBV3-1/TRBV3-2,TRBD1,-,TRBJ2-3
CAISEAPDYGPQHF,TGTGCCATCAGTGAGGCCCCTGACTACGGGCCCCAGCATTTT,TRBV10-3,-,once,TRBJ1-5
CASSVGAGGGTGELFF,TGTGCCAGCAGCGTAGGAGCGGGAGGGGGCACCGGGGAGCTGTTTTTT,TRBV9,TRBD2,-,TRBJ2-2
CASSLGTGADEQFF,TGTGCCAGCAGTTTGGGGACAGGGGCAGATGAGCAGTTCTTC,TRBV28,TRBD1,-,TRBJ2-1
CASSLQGASISAFF,TGTGCCAGCAGCTTGCAGGGGGCGTCCATTTCGGCTTTCTTT,TRBV5-4,TRBD1,few,TRBJ1-1
CASSFLGPGEDTQYF,TGTGCCAGCAGCTTCTTGGGCCCGGGGGAAGATACGCAGTATTTT,TRBV7-6,-,-,TRBJ2-3
CACRQGYYNEQFF,TGTGCCTGCCGACAGGGGTACTACAATGAGCAGTTCTTC,TRBV30,TRBD1,-,TRBJ2-1
CASNKQEILNSPLHF,TGTGCCAGCAATAAACAGGAGATACTTAATTCACCCCTCCACTTT,TRBV5-5,-,-,TRBJ1-6
CASSSTGTGNTGELFF,TGTGCCAGCTCGTCTACCGGGACAGGGAACACCGGGGAGCTGTTTTTT,TRBV18,TRBD1,-,TRBJ2-2
CASSLGGAGNTIYF,TGTGCCAGCAGTTTAGGGGGGGCTGGAAACACCATATATTTT,TRBV28,-,-,TRBJ1-3
CASSIDGNQPQHF,TGTGCCAGTAGTATAGACGGTAATCAGCCCCAGCATTTT,TRBV19,-,-,TRBJ1-5
CASSSGKNYGYTF,TGTGCCAGCAGCTCCGGGAAGAACTATGGCTACACCTTC,TRBV6-5,-,-,TRBJ1-2
CASSHPIGNTEAFF,TGTGCCAGCAGCCACCCAATCGGGAACACTGAAGCTTTCTTT,TRBV6-2/TRBV6-3,-,-,TRBJ1-1
CASSTRQGANNQPQHF,TGTGCCAGCAGCACCCGACAGGGGGCGAACAATCAGCCCCAGCATTTT,TRBV5-6,TRBD1,-,TRBJ1-5
CASSYYSGPYNEQFF,TGCGCCAGCAGCTATTATAGCGGCCCCTACAATGAGCAGTTCTTC,TRBV5-1,-,-,TRBJ2-1
CASSLDPAGLLHF,TGTGCCAGCAGCTTAGACCCGGCGGGTTTACTCCACTTT,TRBV7-3,-,-,TRBJ1-6
CAWSENGSRGEQYF,TGTGCCTGGAGTGAGAATGGGTCCAGGGGCGAGCAGTACTTC,TRBV30,-,-,TRBJ2-7
CASSQLREGDEQYF,TGTGCCAGCAGCCAACTCCGGGAAGGCGACGAGCAGTACTTC,TRBV3-1/TRBV3-2,-,-,TRBJ2-7
CASSYQTVSYEQYF,TGTGCCAGCAGTTACCAGACAGTTTCCTACGAGCAGTACTTC,TRBV6-2/TRBV6-3,-,once,TRBJ2-7
CASSPNPRGSSYNEQFF,TGTGCCAGCTCACCGAATCCCCGGGGGAGCTCCTACAATGAGCAGTTCTTC,TRBV18,-,-,TRBJ2-1
CASSLAPQTGLNTEAFF,TGCGCCAGCAGCTTGGCCCCCCAGACAGGGCTGAACACTGAAGCTTTCTTT,TRBV5-1,TRBD1,-,TRBJ1-1
CASSDAGTGVGNTIYF,TGTGCCAGCAGCGATGCCGGGACAGGGGTTGGAAACACCATATATTTT,TRBV7-6,TRBD1,-,TRBJ1-3
CASSQSRDSGSNEQFF,TGCGCCAGCAGTCAATCACGGGATAGCGGGAGTAATGAGCAGTTCTTC,TRBV23-1,TRBD2,-,TRBJ2-1
CASSQVGQGWSEQYF,TGTGCCAGCAGCCAAGTGGGACAGGGGTGGTCCGAGCAGTACTTC,TRBV3-1/TRBV3-2,TRBD1,-,TRBJ2-7
CASSRDTTDTQYF,TGTGCCAGCAGTCGGGACACCACAGATACGCAGTATTTT,TRBV6-2/TRBV6-3,-,-,TRBJ2-3
CASIFRGNGGAFF,TGTGCCAGCATCTTCAGGGGGAATGGGGGAGCTTTCTTT,TRBV3-1/TRBV3-2,TRBD1,once,TRBJ1-1
CSVALTVMNTEAFF,TGCAGCGTTGCCCTCACAGTTATGAACACTGAAGCTTTCTTT,TRBV29-1,-,-,TRBJ1-1
CASSLSRAFQETQYF,TGTGCCAGCAGTTTATCGAGGGCTTTCCAAGAGACCCAGTACTTC,TRBV27,-,-,TRBJ2-5
CASSPRDHNEQFF,TGTGCCAGCAGCCCGAGGGATCACAATGAGCAGTTCTTC,TRBV7-6,-,once,TRBJ2-1
CATGTRTGQETQYF,TGTGCCACGGGAACTAGGACGGGACAAGAGACCCAGTACTTC,TRBV7-9,-,-,TRBJ2-5
CAWSVGLANMDEQFF,TGTGCCTGGAGTGTAGGGCTAGCCAATATGGATGAGCAGTTCTTC,TRBV30,-,-,TRBJ2-1
CASSPRQGTRDTEAFF,TGTGCCAGCTCACCACGGCAGGGGACTAGGGACACTGAAGCTTTCTTT,TRBV18,-,-,TRBJ1-1
CASRRTRGDNYGYTF,TGTGCCAGTAGGCGAACCAGGGGGGATAACTATGGCTACACCTTC,TRBV19,TRBD1,-,TRBJ1-2
CASPPRWQGNGYTF,TGTGCCAGCCCACCAAGGTGGCAGGGGAATGGCTACACCTTC,TRBV18,-,-,TRBJ1-2
CASSLATGAAETQYF,TGTGCCAGCAGCTTGGCGACAGGGGCGGCGGAGACCCAGTACTTC,TRBV5-4,TRBD1,once,TRBJ2-5
CASSLGLAGTREQYF,TGTGCCAGCAGCTTAGGGCTAGCGGGGACGAGGGAGCAGTACTTC,TRBV7-9,TRBD2,-,TRBJ2-7
CASSPGQSSYEQYF,TGTGCCAGCAGTCCGGGACAGTCATCCTACGAGCAGTACTTC,TRBV6-5,TRBD1,-,TRBJ2-7
CASSRPTGLNEKLFF,TGTGCCAGCAGTAGACCGACAGGGTTAAATGAAAAACTGTTTTTT,TRBV6-5,TRBD1,-,TRBJ1-4